This T cell receptor (beta chain) was observed in a study of blood T cell repertoires in COVID-19 (dated by TCRdb to 2020 to 2021). Regarding the research as a whole: Samples covering the acute and convalescent phases of COVID-19 were provided by collaborators in the United States, Italy and Spain. The material from the prospective study consisted of cDNA or gDNA derived from T cells, B-cell-depleted T cells, or PBMCs. Subjects who had been exposed to COVID-19, were actively infected with it, or had recovered from it provided the deeply sampled blood TCRbeta repertoires that made up the dataset. The repertoires were released in a freely available public database intended as a resource for research on the immune response to SARS-CoV-2. Samples came from the ongoing ImmuneRACE study (first 160 participants) plus 1,254 subjects from 6 global collaborators. Nearly every sample came with metadata listing a de-identified subject ID, COVID-19 status, age in years and sex. HLA class I and class II types, where available, came from metadata supplied by the sample provider rather than from assay-based typing. What the research found in general, with its limitations: The amount of clinical and demographic metadata varied by source and participant and was provided uncurated.

Concerning this clone itself: Its antigen has not been determined. No quality values exist for individual bases; no much larger clone is one base distant.

TCRbeta CDR3 regions were amplified from genomic DNA by means of the immunoSEQ Assay, a bias-controlled multiplex PCR. Per the authors' processing: Within the assay, amplification of reference gene primers was used to estimate how many nucleated cells each sample contained. To quantify the absolute abundance of each unique TCRbeta CDR3 rearrangement, sequence reads were collapsed and filtered. For each sample, productive Simpson clonality was calculated by taking the square root of Simpson's diversity index across productive rearrangements. The immuneACCESS repertoire file appears here via TCRdb, limited to in-frame rearrangements. These files lack a portion of the clones; in checked studies, under half of the deficit traces to unresolved V genes, and the cause of the others is not known. Clonal size and the V and J genes are those of that table, whereas D and trimming came from the DNA. This sample is represented by roughly 110,000 clones; about 87% of them were singletons. Together, the top ten hold approximately 6.8% of the sample.

Whole blood was collected in K2EDTA tubes by collaborating institutions according to the institutions' own protocols. For TCRbeta analysis, collaborators shipped samples as frozen whole blood, isolated PBMCs, or DNA extracted from either of those sample types. Sequences MDHEN (CDR1) and SYDVKM (CDR2) are obtained from the germline V gene. The CDR3 runs 12 amino acids, cysteine and phenylalanine included. The read is trimmed to its CDR3 DNA, 36 bases read in frame from base 1. V is cut by 7 bases and J by 4 bases, and the space between the germline ends is 8 bases. Recombination linked TRBV28 to TRBJ1-5, with no reliable assignment of the D segment. Sequences were obtained from peripheral blood. The receptor was derived from a man aged 50 to 59 with active or convalescent COVID-19. Here the CDR3 is given as CASTPTNQPQHF. The DNA sequence is as follows: TGTGCCAGCACGCCTACGAATCAGCCCCAGCATTTT. The full variable domain, with segments outside the CDR3 supplied by the reference TRBV28 and TRBJ1-5 proteins, appears as DVKVTQSSRYLVKRTGEKVFLECVQDMDHENMFWYRQDPGLGLRLIYFSYDVKMKEKGDIPEGYSVSREKKERFSLILESASTNQTSMYLCASTPTNQPQHFGDGTRLSIL.